The 31 T cell receptor beta chains reported below all come from one sample, sequenced in a study of cytomegalovirus exposure and HLA in healthy donors. PCR involved 60 Vbeta and 13 Jbeta primers. The assay was immunoSEQ multiplex PCR, and TCRdb's table has in-frame clones only and misses some. The sample has 95,000 to 100,000 clones, around four fifths seen once. The sequenced sample consisted of PBMCs. These receptors came from a man aged 35 to 55 in good health and CMV-seronegative.

The V call is TRBV5-6, the J call TRBJ1-2; the D gene is possibly TRBD1 (6 bases). V lost 0 bases, J lost 1 base, and 7 bases lay in between. In germline, CDR1 is SGHDT, CDR2 YYEEEE. This CDR3 comprises 14 residues. CDR3 residues: CASSLVRGNYGYTF. CDR3 coding DNA: TGTGCCAGCAGCTTGGTCAGGGGTAACTATGGCTACACCTTC.

V usage is TRBV15 and J usage is TRBJ2-5; 7 nucleotides agree with TRBD1. The last part of the DNA fits TRBJ2-7 better; the J call may be wrong. This CDR3 region has 15 residues. Germline V lookup: CDR1 LNHNV, CDR2 YYDKDF (reference sequence). The chain's CDR3 is CATSERRDSSYEQYF. CDR3 bases: TGTGCCACCAGCGAACGCCGGGACAGCTCCTACGAGCAGTACTTC.

The V gene is TRBV11-2, the J gene TRBJ1-2, with 7 bases matching TRBD1. After removal of 4 bases from V and 4 bases from J, the junction contained 3 bases not matched to a gene. Germline values: CDR1 SGHAT, CDR2 FQNNGV. This CDR3 has 13 amino acids. CDR3 residues: CASSSDRVYGYTF. The CDR3 coding sequence is TGTGCCAGCAGCTCCGACAGGGTCTATGGCTACACCTTC.

The CDR3 spells CASSLGQGVGEQYV. The CDR3 region has the DNA TGTGCCAGCAGCTTGGGGCAGGGGGTCGGCGAGCAGTACGTC. The chain carries TRBV5-6 and TRBJ2-7, with 7 bases aligning to TRBD1. The junction had 6 bases not matched to a gene; V was cut back by 0 bases and J by 6 bases. CDR1 and CDR2 from the germline V gene are SGHDT and YYEEEE. The CDR3 is made up of 14 amino acids.

The sample holds one count of this clone. V usage is TRBV5-1 and J usage is TRBJ2-2, with D hard to call. CDR1 and CDR2 from the germline V gene are SGHRS and YFSETQ. V was clipped by 2 bases and J by 3 bases, with 8 bases between them. This CDR3 spans 14 amino acids. Here the CDR3 DNA reads TGCGCCAGCAGCTTCAACGGTGACACCGGGGAGCTGTTTTTT. It encodes CASSFNGDTGELFF.

CDR3 loop: CASTLDITAPLHF. CDR3 bases: TGTGCCAGCACCTTGGACATAACTGCACCCCTCCACTTT. The J gene is TRBJ1-6, the V gene TRBV27, with D tentatively TRBD1 (5 bases). Between the trimmed V and J ends, which lost 7 bases and 11 bases, there was a span of 15 bases. Germline-derived CDR1 and CDR2 are MNHEY and SMNVEV (reference sequence). This CDR3 is built from 13 residues.

The chain links TRBV28 to TRBJ2-3; 7 positions agree with TRBD1. Germline CDR1 is MDHEN and CDR2 is SYDVKM. Germline trimming cut 4 bases from V and 3 bases from J; bases unmatched to any gene: 16. The CDR3 is 18 amino acids. The CDR3 sequence: CASSSPPPPRTGTDTQYF. The DNA of the CDR3 is TGTGCCAGCAGTTCTCCCCCTCCACCTCGGACAGGTACAGATACGCAGTATTTT.

In nucleotides, the CDR3 is TGTGCCAGCAGCTTGGACAGGGGCCTTTGGGGGAACACTGAAGCTTTCTTT. It yields the protein CASSLDRGLWGNTEAFF. The gene calls are TRBV5-4 and TRBJ1-1, with 7 bases matching TRBD1. This CDR3 contains 17 residues. With 0 bases clipped from V and 1 base from J, the junction kept 9 bases outside the gene matches. Germline loops: CDR1 SGHNT, CDR2 YYREEE (reference sequence).

This clone has a handful of counts. Here the CDR3 reads CASSQEGGGANEQFF. The CDR3 DNA reads as TGTGCCAGCAGCCAAGAGGGCGGAGGGGCAAATGAGCAGTTCTTC. V usage is TRBV4-2 and J usage is TRBJ2-1; maybe TRBD2 (6 bases). The CDR3 has 15 residues. CDR1 and CDR2 from the germline V gene are LGHNA and YNFKEQ. Trimming stripped 0 bases from V and 7 bases from J, with 13 bases between.

The rearrangement uses TRBV19 and TRBJ2-3, with TRBD2 identical over 11 bases. Unmatched junction bases numbered 12, after V lost 3 bases and J lost 7 bases. The CDR3 is 17 residues long. The germline CDR1 and CDR2 sequences are LNHDA and SQIVND (reference sequence). The CDR3 is CASSIGLAGMGLNTQYF. The DNA for the CDR3 is TGTGCCAGTAGTATCGGACTAGCGGGCATGGGGTTGAATACGCAGTATTTT. Supplemented by reference TRBV19 and TRBJ2-3, the full variable domain reads DGGITQSPKYLFRKEGQNVTLSCEQNLNHDAMYWYRQDPGQGLRLIYYSQIVNDFQKGDIAEGYSVSREKKESFPLTVTSAQKNPTAFYLCASSIGLAGMGLNTQYFGPGTRLTVL.

This clone was seen once. The chain uses TRBV7-9 and TRBJ1-4; a weak D match, TRBD1 (5 bases). The CDR3 runs to 14 residues. Trimming took off 2 bases at V and 3 bases at J, with 7 bases between the two ends. CDR1 and CDR2 (germline): SEHNR, FQNEAQ (reference sequence). CDR3 in DNA: TGTGCCAGCAGCTTAAAGGGGTCTAATGAAAAACTGTTTTTT. This codes for CASSLKGSNEKLFF.

The chain recombines TRBV11-2 with TRBJ1-2; 9 bases are shared with TRBD1. Germline V gene sequence: CDR1 SGHAT, CDR2 FQNNGV. The CDR3 is 15 residues long. Trimming at V came to 6 bases and at J to 8 bases, leaving 13 bases not matched to a gene. The CDR3 spells CASSSYRDRDDGYTF. The CDR3, as DNA: TGTGCCAGCAGTTCGTACCGGGACAGGGACGACGGCTACACCTTC.

On this clone itself: The junction shows a germline mismatch at one end, possibly a read error. The sample contains more than one DNA sequence encoding this CDR3. The rearrangement uses TRBV9 and TRBJ1-6, with D hard to call. The CDR3 sequence is 12 residues long. Germline V gene lookup returns CDR1 SGDLS and CDR2 YYNGEE. The CDR3 region is CASSSYNSPLHF. The CDR3 DNA reads TGTGCCAGCAGCTCTTATAATTCCCCCCTCCACTTT.

This rearrangement joins TRBV5-5 to TRBJ1-5; no firm D call. This CDR3 is 15 amino acids long. Germline assignment: CDR1 SGHKS and CDR2 YYEKEE (reference sequence). The germline V and J ends were trimmed by 4 bases and 3 bases, with 14 bases remaining between them. The CDR3 reads CASSPEGQPNQPQHF. CDR3 coding DNA: TGTGCCAGCAGCCCGGAGGGCCAGCCCAATCAGCCCCAGCATTTT.

This chain links TRBV5-1 with TRBJ2-5; 9 nucleotides match TRBD1. This CDR3 is built from 15 residues. V trimming: 5 bases; J trimming: 1 base; junction bases outside the gene matches: 6. Germline CDR1 SGHRS, CDR2 YFSETQ. The CDR3 region has the DNA TGCGCCAGCAGGAAAGGACAGGGGACCCAAGAGACCCAGTACTTC. Its protein is CASRKGQGTQETQYF.

This clone has just one count. The CDR3 here is CASSTPGQGPGANYGYTF. CDR3 nucleotide sequence: TGTGCCAGCAGTACGCCGGGACAGGGTCCAGGAGCTAACTATGGCTACACCTTC. This sequence joins TRBV28 and TRBJ1-2; 9 positions agree with TRBD1. J was trimmed by 0 bases and V by 5 bases; bases with no gene match: 13. This CDR3 region has 18 residues. Looked up from germline, CDR1 is MDHEN and CDR2 is SYDVKM.

The chain employs TRBV5-1 and TRBJ2-2; 9 bases align to TRBD2. The CDR3 has 16 amino acids. The V segment lost 0 bases and the J segment 5 bases; nucleotides outside the gene matches: 5. From germline, CDR1 is SGHRS and CDR2 YFSETQ. This CDR3 is CASSLVPSGGTGELFF. CDR3 bases: TGCGCCAGCAGCTTGGTGCCCAGCGGGGGGACCGGGGAGCTGTTTTTT.

The J gene is TRBJ2-7, the V gene TRBV5-1; 13 nucleotides agree with TRBD2. The CDR3 sequence is 17 residues long. With V trimmed by 4 bases and J by 2 bases, 9 bases remained unmatched. Germline CDR1 reads SGHRS; CDR2 reads YFSETQ. The CDR3 region has the DNA TGCGCCAGCAGCCGCGGACTAGCGGGGGCCGAAACCTACGAGCAGTACTTC. Translated: CASSRGLAGAETYEQYF. Variable domain in full (rest from reference TRBV5-1 and TRBJ2-7): KAGVTQTPRYLIKTRGQQVTLSCSPISGHRSVSWYQQTPGQGLQFLFEYFSETQRNKGNFPGRFSGRQFSNSRSEMNVSTLELGDSALYLCASSRGLAGAETYEQYFGPGTRLTVT.

The chain has TRBV7-3 and TRBJ2-5; no clear D. This CDR3 region has 14 residues. Trimming shortened V by 0 bases and J by 4 bases, and 9 bases separated the two germline ends. Germline CDR1 SGHTA, CDR2 FQGTGA. The CDR3 region is CASSLTESIETQYF. The CDR3 DNA reads TGTGCCAGCAGCTTAACGGAGTCCATAGAGACCCAGTACTTC.

This clone is a singleton in its sample. The V and J genes are TRBV5-4 and TRBJ2-7; 7 positions match TRBD2. V shed 0 bases and J 7 bases; nucleotides not matched to a gene: 10. This CDR3 has 15 amino acids. Per the germline V gene, CDR1 is SGHNT and CDR2 is YYREEE (reference sequence). As DNA, the CDR3 is TGTGCCAGCAGCTTGGGGACAACCGAAGCGGGGGAGCAGTACTTC. It yields the protein CASSLGTTEAGEQYF.

V is TRBV5-5 and J is TRBJ2-5; 7 nucleotides line up with TRBD1. CDR1 is SGHKS and CDR2 is YYEKEE in the germline V gene (reference sequence). Trimming removed 0 bases from V and 0 bases from J; junction bases left unmatched: 5. The CDR3 spans 16 residues. CDR3 residues: CASSLASGGYQETQYF. Here the CDR3 DNA reads TGTGCCAGCAGCTTGGCCTCAGGGGGATACCAAGAGACCCAGTACTTC.

The CDR3 is CASSLVAGSSYNEQFF. In nucleotides, the CDR3 is TGTGCCAGCAGCTTAGTTGCGGGGAGCTCCTACAATGAGCAGTTCTTC. This chain links TRBV11-2 with TRBJ2-1; D is possibly TRBD2 (6 bases). The CDR3 has 16 amino acids. The V end was cut by 1 base, the J end by 0 bases, with 10 bases between. CDR1 and CDR2 from the germline V gene are SGHAT and FQNNGV.

This rearrangement joins TRBV2 to TRBJ2-7; D call uncertain. V was clipped by 6 bases and J by 3 bases, with 9 bases between them. This CDR3 spans 12 amino acids. Germline V lookup: CDR1 SNHLY, CDR2 FYNNEI. CDR3 sequence reads: CASRANSYEQYF. DNA for the CDR3: TGTGCCAGCAGGGCAAACAGCTACGAGCAGTACTTC. The full variable domain, completed using reference TRBV2 and TRBJ2-7, is EPEVTQTPSHQVTQMGQEVILRCVPISNHLYFYWYRQILGQKVEFLVSFYNNEISEKSEIFDDQFSVERPDGSNFTLKIRSTKLEDSAMYFCASRANSYEQYFGPGTRLTVT.

The rearrangement uses TRBV19 and TRBJ1-5, with 12 positions matching TRBD1. With 6 bases clipped from V and 9 bases from J, the junction kept 9 bases outside the gene matches. The CDR3 has 15 residues. CDR1 LNHDA and CDR2 SQIVND come from the germline V gene (reference sequence). CDR3 nucleotides: TGTGCCAGTAGCTACGACGGGACAGGGGGCCCGCCCCAGCATTTT. Amino acids: CASSYDGTGGPPQHF.

Points on this clone: The conserved final phenylalanine or tryptophan is absent from the CDR3, which likely points to a read error. The DNA is omitted, as the CDR3 cannot be located on it reliably, and the CDR3 follows TCRdb's listing. The rearrangement links TRBV7-2 to TRBJ1-1; TRBD1 reflects the table's D call only, with no check against the DNA. The CDR3 is made up of 8 amino acids, end residues included. Germline CDR1 SGHTA, CDR2 FQGNSA. The CDR3 protein is CASSRDKA.

This chain links TRBV7-2 with TRBJ2-5; TRBD1 matches at 7 bases. The CDR3 totals 13 residues. The V gene end was trimmed by 11 bases and the J gene end by 4 bases; junction bases not matched to a gene: 10. In germline, CDR1 is SGHTA, CDR2 FQGNSA. The chain's CDR3 is CASEQGSGETQYF. The CDR3 DNA is TGTGCCTCTGAACAGGGGAGTGGAGAGACCCAGTACTTC.

J is TRBJ2-1 and V is TRBV5-1; possible D gene TRBD2, 6 bases. Trimming took off 0 bases at V and 7 bases at J, with 17 bases between the two ends. The CDR3 contains 16 residues. From germline, CDR1 is SGHRS and CDR2 YFSETQ. CDR3 in amino acids: CASSLGATRSRNEQFF. CDR3 in DNA: TGCGCCAGCAGCTTGGGGGCGACTAGGTCCAGGAATGAGCAGTTCTTC.

The rearrangement links TRBV13 to TRBJ2-1, with 7 bases aligning to TRBD2. The CDR3 length is 15 residues. After removal of 4 bases from V and 1 base from J, the junction contained 4 bases not matched to a gene. Per germline, CDR1 PRHDT and CDR2 FYEKMQ (reference sequence). The CDR3 DNA is TGTGCCAGCAGCTCGGGAGGCAGGTCCTACAATGAGCAGTTCTTC. Amino acid sequence: CASSSGGRSYNEQFF.

The chain couples TRBV5-1 to TRBJ1-2, with D possibly matching TRBD1 (6 bases). This CDR3 contains 15 residues. Per germline, CDR1 SGHRS and CDR2 YFSETQ. The V and J ends lost 3 bases and 0 bases respectively, with 12 bases between them. CDR3 sequence (DNA): TGCGCCAGCAGCTCAACAGGGAAAGCTAACTATGGCTACACCTTC. It translates to CASSSTGKANYGYTF.

On this clone itself: Other DNA sequences within the sample encode an identical CDR3. The chain links TRBV6-1 to TRBJ1-5, with D perhaps matching TRBD1 (6 bases). The germline V gene encodes CDR1 MNHNS and CDR2 SASEGT. This CDR3 is built from 14 residues. V was shortened by 0 bases and J by 6 bases, with 9 bases between the two germline ends. The CDR3 sequence: CASSEAPGVQPQHF. For the CDR3, the DNA is TGTGCCAGCAGTGAAGCACCAGGGGTTCAGCCCCAGCATTTT.

V gene TRBV27 combines with J gene TRBJ2-5, with TRBD1 matching over 9 bases. The J call may be faulty, since TRBJ2-7 better matches the DNA end. CDR1 and CDR2 (germline): MNHEY, SMNVEV (reference sequence). The CDR3 spans 14 residues. The CDR3 DNA reads as TGTGCCAGCAGTTCTGGGACAGGGCGATACGAGCAGTACTTC. It specifies CASSSGTGRYEQYF.